Listed below are T cell receptor beta chains from one sample, sequenced in a study of T cells in Graves' hyperthyroidism and ophthalmopathy. TCRdb fed the multiplex PCR reads into MiXCR, producing one record per CDR3 protein. The top ten clones hold approximately 5.8% of a sample with under 550,000 distinct CDR3 sequences, approximately 15% of them seen once. Sequenced: blood. All receptors come from a young woman with Graves' hyperthyroidism. Each CDR3 is given with its conserved first and last residue. A D gene is named only where the DNA matches it firmly. Size tells how often a clone was seen (once, few, many) or the class of an expanded clone, and some rows leave it out.

>TRBV28|TRBJ2-1|many|-
CASSYPLGQFF
TGTGCCAGCAGTTACCCCTTAGGGCAGTTCTTC
>TRBV29-1|TRBJ2-2|few|-
CSARKRTPTGELFF
TGCAGCGCCCGAAAGCGCACTCCCACCGGGGAGCTGTTTTTT
>TRBV7-2|TRBJ2-7|many|-
CASSHGQFYEQYF
TGTGCCAGCAGCCATGGACAGTTCTACGAGCAGTACTTC
>TRBV11-3|TRBJ2-3|-|TRBD2
CASSHIPGTSGLTDTQYF
TGTGCCAGCAGCCACATCCCCGGGACTAGCGGACTCACAGATACGCAGTATTTT
>TRBV3-1|TRBJ1-1|many|-
CASSPTVNTEAFF
TGTGCCAGCAGCCCGACAGTGAACACTGAAGCTTTCTTT
>TRBV5-6|TRBJ2-7|many|-
CASFGGYEQYF
TGTGCCAGCTTTGGGGGCTACGAGCAGTACTTC
>TRBV28|TRBJ1-1|many|-
CASSYIDRNTEAFF
TGTGCCAGCAGTTATATAGACAGGAACACTGAAGCTTTCTTT
>TRBV4-3|TRBJ2-2|-|TRBD2
CASSQLSQTSGPIGELFF
TGCGCCAGCAGCCAACTATCACAAACTAGCGGGCCGATCGGGGAGCTGTTTTTT
>TRBV2|TRBJ2-7|-|TRBD1
CASSDPTGVVHEQYF
TGTGCCAGCAGTGATCCCACAGGGGTTGTCCACGAGCAGTACTTC
>TRBV12-3/TRBV12-4|TRBJ1-2|-|-
CASGLLLGYGYTF
TGTGCCAGCGGGTTATTACTGGGCTATGGCTACACCTTC
>TRBV12-3/TRBV12-4|TRBJ1-2|many|-
CASSLTAFPGNGYTF
TGTGCCAGCAGTTTAACCGCCTTTCCAGGGAATGGCTACACCTTC
>TRBV7-9|TRBJ1-1|many|TRBD1
CASSLHRDRGNEAFF
TGTGCCAGCAGCTTACACCGGGACAGGGGAAATGAAGCTTTCTTT
>TRBV10-3|TRBJ2-1|many|-
CASNPGRGSYNEQFF
TGTGCCTCAAACCCAGGGCGGGGCTCCTACAATGAGCAGTTCTTC
>TRBV20-1|TRBJ2-7|-|-
CSARGLFGEQYF
TGCAGTGCTAGGGGGTTGTTCGGCGAGCAGTACTTC
>TRBV6-1|TRBJ2-7|many|-
CASSESFAYEQYF
TGTGCCAGCAGTGAATCGTTCGCCTACGAGCAGTACTTC
>TRBV10-2|TRBJ2-4|few|-
CASSEGSTIQYF
TGCGCCAGCAGTGAGGGGAGTACCATTCAGTACTTC
>TRBV7-9|TRBJ2-7|many|-
CASSQTVAATLSYEQYF
TGTGCCAGCAGCCAGACAGTTGCGGCTACTCTCTCCTACGAGCAGTACTTC
>TRBV19|TRBJ2-7|few|TRBD1
CASGQGAQEQYF
TGTGCCTCGGGACAGGGGGCTCAAGAGCAGTACTTC
>TRBV28|TRBJ1-2|many|-
CASSLVGRSNYGYTF
TGTGCCAGCAGCCTGGTGGGCAGATCAAACTATGGCTACACCTTC
>TRBV25-1|TRBJ1-5|-|-
CASSDGWGNQPQHF
TGTGCCAGCAGTGATGGCTGGGGCAATCAGCCCCAGCATTTT
>TRBV28|TRBJ2-2|many|TRBD1
CASVGTGVAGELFF
TGTGCCAGCGTCGGGACAGGGGTGGCCGGGGAGCTGTTTTTT
>TRBV20-1|TRBJ2-1|few|-
CSAQVPLGRMGNEQFF
TGCAGTGCTCAGGTCCCCCTAGGGCGCATGGGGAATGAGCAGTTCTTC
>TRBV7-9|TRBJ1-6|many|-
CASSLEAVSPLHF
TGTGCCAGCAGCTTAGAGGCGGTTTCACCCCTCCACTTT
>TRBV10-3|TRBJ2-3|many|TRBD2
CAINSGLAGDTQYF
TGTGCCATCAATTCGGGACTAGCGGGAGATACGCAGTATTTT
>TRBV12-3/TRBV12-4|TRBJ1-5|many|TRBD1
CASSLLLRQGDQPQHF
TGTGCCAGCAGTCTCCTCCTACGACAGGGGGATCAGCCCCAGCATTTT
>TRBV12-5|TRBJ1-1|few|TRBD1
CASGVTESGGSLNTEAFF
TGTGCTAGTGGTGTCACGGAGTCAGGGGGGTCCCTGAACACTGAAGCTTTCTTT
>TRBV30|TRBJ2-7|many|TRBD2
CAWSGTSARVYEQYF
TGTGCCTGGAGTGGCACTAGCGCCAGAGTCTACGAGCAGTACTTC
>TRBV27|TRBJ1-5|many|-
CASSLGAGVNQPQHF
TGTGCCAGCAGTTTAGGGGCAGGGGTTAATCAGCCCCAGCATTTT
>TRBV20-1|TRBJ2-1|-|-
CSARNFGGYNEQFF
TGCAGTGCTAGAAATTTCGGGGGCTACAATGAGCAGTTCTTC
>TRBV20-1|TRBJ2-3|many|-
CSARISTDTQYF
TGCAGTGCAAGGATATCCACAGATACGCAGTATTTT
>TRBV6-1|TRBJ1-1|many|-
CASSERGGQTGTEAFF
TGTGCCAGCAGTGAGCGGGGGGGACAAACGGGCACTGAAGCTTTCTTT
>TRBV13|TRBJ2-1|many|-
CASTSSLSSYNEQFF
TGTGCCAGCACCTCGTCCCTGAGCTCCTACAATGAGCAGTTCTTC
>TRBV29-1|TRBJ2-7|many|TRBD2
CSVEKGLAGGYEQYF
TGCAGCGTTGAGAAGGGACTAGCGGGAGGATACGAGCAGTACTTC
>TRBV4-3|TRBJ2-3|-|-
CASSQDGRGPPSQYF
TGCGCCAGCAGCCAAGATGGACGCGGCCCGCCATCGCAGTATTTT
>TRBV27|TRBJ1-6|many|TRBD1
CAAGGSSYNSPLHF
TGTGCCGCAGGGGGCTCGTCCTATAATTCACCCCTCCACTTT
>TRBV20-1|TRBJ2-5|many|TRBD2
CSARLAGQETQYF
TGCAGTGCTAGGCTAGCGGGGCAAGAGACCCAGTACTTC
>TRBV5-4|TRBJ2-3|few|TRBD1
CASSIDRGADTQYF
TGTGCCAGCAGCATCGACAGGGGTGCAGATACGCAGTATTTT
>TRBV19|TRBJ1-2|few|-
CASRNGQSNYGYTF
TGTGCCAGTAGGAATGGACAGTCCAACTATGGCTACACCTTC
>TRBV7-2|TRBJ2-7|many|-
CASSARAGDEQYF
TGTGCCAGCAGCGCCAGGGCCGGGGACGAGCAGTACTTC
>TRBV7-9|TRBJ2-7|many|-
CASSFSEGGHEQYF
TGTGCCAGCAGCTTCTCGGAGGGGGGCCACGAGCAGTACTTC
>TRBV15|TRBJ1-5|few|-
CATSAGVSGQPQHF
TGTGCCACCAGCGCCGGGGTCTCGGGTCAGCCCCAGCATTTT
>TRBV9|TRBJ2-5|-|TRBD1
CASSDKGQGYQETQYF
TGTGCCAGCAGCGATAAGGGACAGGGGTACCAAGAGACCCAGTACTTC